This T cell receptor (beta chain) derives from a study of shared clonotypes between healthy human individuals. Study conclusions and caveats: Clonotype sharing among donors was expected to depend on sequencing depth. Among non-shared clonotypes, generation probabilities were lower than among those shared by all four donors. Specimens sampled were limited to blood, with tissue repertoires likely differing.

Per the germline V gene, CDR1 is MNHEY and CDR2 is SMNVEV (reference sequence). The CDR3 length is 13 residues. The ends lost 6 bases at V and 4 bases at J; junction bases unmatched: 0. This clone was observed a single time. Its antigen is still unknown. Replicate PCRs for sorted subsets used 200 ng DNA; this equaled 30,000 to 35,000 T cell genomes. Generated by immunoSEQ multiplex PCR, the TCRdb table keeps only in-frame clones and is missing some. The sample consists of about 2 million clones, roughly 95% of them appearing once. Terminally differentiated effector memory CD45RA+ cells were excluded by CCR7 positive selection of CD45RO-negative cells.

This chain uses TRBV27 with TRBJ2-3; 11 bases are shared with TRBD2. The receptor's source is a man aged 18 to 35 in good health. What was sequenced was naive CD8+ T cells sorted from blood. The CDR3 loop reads CASRLAGADTQYF. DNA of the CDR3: TGTGCCAGCAGACTAGCGGGGGCAGATACGCAGTATTTT.